This TCR beta chain was documented in a study of T cell changes during pregnancy in multiple sclerosis. The CDR3 totals 15 residues. Germline V gene lookup returns CDR1 SEHNR and CDR2 FQNEAQ (reference sequence). Between the trimmed V and J ends, which lost 0 bases and 5 bases, there was a span of 13 bases. Libraries were prepared by immunoSEQ multiplex PCR; TCRdb keeps only in-frame clonotypes and omits some of them. The table has 40,000 to 50,000 clones, around 90% seen once. The chain is built from TRBV7-9 and TRBJ1-1; D is unclear. The sample was CD8+ T cells from peripheral blood mononuclear cells, taken in the first trimester of pregnancy. The clonotype comes from a female donor with multiple sclerosis, enrolled in a pregnancy study. The CDR3: CASSLASGYGTEAFF. CDR3 DNA sequence: TGTGCCAGCAGCTTAGCTTCCGGGTACGGGACTGAAGCTTTCTTT.